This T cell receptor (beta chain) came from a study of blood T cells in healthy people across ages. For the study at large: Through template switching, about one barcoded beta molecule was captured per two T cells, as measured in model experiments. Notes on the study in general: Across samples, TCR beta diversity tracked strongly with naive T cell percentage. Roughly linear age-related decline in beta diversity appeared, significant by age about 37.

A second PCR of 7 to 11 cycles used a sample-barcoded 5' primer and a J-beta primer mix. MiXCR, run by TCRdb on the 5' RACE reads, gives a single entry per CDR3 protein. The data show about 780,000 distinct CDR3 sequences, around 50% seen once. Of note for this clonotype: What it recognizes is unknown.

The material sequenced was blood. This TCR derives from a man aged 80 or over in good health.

This CDR3 is CSVAPSAGLTTYEQYF. The CDR3 coding sequence is TGCAGCGTTGCCCCTTCGGCAGGCCTAACAACCTACGAGCAGTACTTC. The chain uses TRBV29-1 and TRBJ2-7; D remains ambiguous. CDR3 length equals 16 residues. The germline V and J ends were trimmed by 4 bases and 2 bases, with 21 bases remaining between them. Germline V gene lookup returns CDR1 SQVTM and CDR2 ANQGSEA.